This T cell receptor beta chain was documented in a study of CD8+CD57+ T cells in acquired aplastic anemia. Turning to the study itself: The mean DNA yield obtained from sorted CD4+ and CD8+ cells came to 3.2 ug.

Study-wide points: Overlap between patients and controls comprised twenty-nine CD8+ CDR3 sequences. In CD8+ cells, Simpson's diversity showed no significant difference between patients and controls.

TCR beta VDJ combinations and CDR3 sequences were profiled from genomic DNA. TCRdb called the reads again in MiXCR, with one record for every CDR3 protein. Of about 170,000 distinct CDR3 sequences in the sample, 40% to 50% were seen once. The V gene's germline CDR1 is LNHDA and CDR2 SQIVND (reference sequence). The CDR3 is 13 residues long. The V gene lost 6 bases and the J gene lost 4 bases, with 10 bases spanning the gap. Patients chosen for sequencing had shown CD8+CD57+ cell expansion by flow cytometry. Patients were therapy-naive when their blood was sampled. This clonotype has just one count. Its antigen is still unknown.

V is TRBV19 and J is TRBJ1-5; no reliable D call. The source is a human donor with aplastic anemia. Sequencing input: sorted CD4+, CD8+, or CD8+CD57+ T cells (not recorded which) from PBMCs. CDR3 amino acids: CASRGSQNQPQHF. The CDR3 DNA is TGTGCCAGTAGAGGTTCGCAAAATCAGCCCCAGCATTTT.